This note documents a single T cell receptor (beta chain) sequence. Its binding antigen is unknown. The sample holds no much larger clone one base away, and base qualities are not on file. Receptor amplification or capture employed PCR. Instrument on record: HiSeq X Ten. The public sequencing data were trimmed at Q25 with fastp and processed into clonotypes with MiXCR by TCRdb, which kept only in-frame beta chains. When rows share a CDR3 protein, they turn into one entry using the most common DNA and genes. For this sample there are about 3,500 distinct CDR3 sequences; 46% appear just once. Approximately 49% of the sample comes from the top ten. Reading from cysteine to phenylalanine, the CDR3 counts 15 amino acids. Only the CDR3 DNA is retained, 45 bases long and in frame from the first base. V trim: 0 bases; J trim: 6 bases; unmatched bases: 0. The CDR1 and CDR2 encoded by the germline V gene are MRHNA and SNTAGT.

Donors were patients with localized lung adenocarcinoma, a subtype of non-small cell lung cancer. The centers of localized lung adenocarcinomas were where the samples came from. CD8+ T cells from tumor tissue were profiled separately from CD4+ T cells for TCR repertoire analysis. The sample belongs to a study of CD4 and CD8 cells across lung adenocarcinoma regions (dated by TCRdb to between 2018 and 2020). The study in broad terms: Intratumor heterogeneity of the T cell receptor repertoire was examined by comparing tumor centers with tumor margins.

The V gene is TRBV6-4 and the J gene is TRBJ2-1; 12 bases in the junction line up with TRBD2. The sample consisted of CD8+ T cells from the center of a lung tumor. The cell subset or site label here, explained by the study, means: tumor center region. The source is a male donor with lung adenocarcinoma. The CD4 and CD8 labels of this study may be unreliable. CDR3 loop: CASSDSTSGSNEQFF. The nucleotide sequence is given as TGTGCCAGCAGTGACTCGACTAGCGGGAGCAATGAGCAGTTCTTC.